The 3 T cell receptor beta chains reported below all come from one sample, sequenced in a study of graft-versus-host responses after intestinal transplantation (dated by TCRdb to the early 2020s). No cognate antigen is known for these TCRs. The library was obtained by the immunoSEQ multiplex PCR assay. Drawn from immuneACCESS, this table holds only the in-frame rearrangements with V and J called that TCRdb kept. Clones are partly lost; checked studies trace under half to an unresolved V gene and leave the rest unexplained. This sample has more than 90,000 clones in its table, and 85% to 95% of those were observed once. The top ten clonotypes cover 0.2% to 0.25% of the sample. In light of the paper, this sample's time point label describes: cells obtained before transplantation from donor or recipient. Sequenced material: unstimulated CD4+ T cells sorted from spleen or lymph node cells, taken before transplant. The receptor set was obtained from a human donor who was the organ donor for an intestinal transplant.

The chain carries TRBV9 and TRBJ1-2, with D possibly matching TRBD1 (5 bases). V lost 0 bases to trimming and J lost 10 bases, with 10 bases between them. The CDR3 totals 12 residues. CDR1 is SGDLS, CDR2 YYNGEE, per germline. The CDR3 spells CASSVAGLVYTF. CDR3 bases: TGTGCCAGCAGCGTAGCAGGGTTAGTCTACACCTTC.

The CDR3 DNA follows: TGTGCCAGCTCTCTTCAAGCGGGACTCACAGATACGCAGTATTTT. Translating gives CASSLQAGLTDTQYF. This chain links TRBV18 with TRBJ2-3; TRBD2 aligns across 7 bases. CDR1 and CDR2 from the germline V gene are KGHSH and LQKENI. The CDR3 contains 15 residues. The trim removed 6 bases at V and 2 bases at J, leaving 8 bases unmatched. Looking up the rest from reference TRBV18 and TRBJ2-3 gives the full variable domain: NAGVMQNPRHLVRRRGQEARLRCSPMKGHSHVYWYRQLPEEGLKFMVYLQKENIIDESGMPKERFSAEFPKEGPSILRIQQVVRGDSAAYFCASSLQAGLTDTQYFGPGTRLTVL.

V and J are TRBV7-9 and TRBJ1-4, with D possibly being TRBD1 (6 bases). The CDR3 runs 18 residues. Germline values: CDR1 SEHNR, CDR2 FQNEAQ (reference sequence). The ends were cut back, 3 bases at V and 0 bases at J, with 17 bases in the middle. This CDR3 is CASSLWGREGATNEKLFF. The CDR3 nucleotides are TGTGCCAGCAGCTTGTGGGGCAGGGAGGGGGCAACTAATGAAAAACTGTTTTTT.